Following are 18 T cell receptor beta chains from one sample sequenced in a study of blood T cell dynamics during melanoma immunotherapy. Time point described: week 3, after first cycle of checkpoint inhibitor. Generated by immunoSEQ multiplex PCR, the TCRdb table keeps only in-frame clones and is missing some. Of about 10,000 clones listed, roughly 80% were seen once; the top ten hold about a sixth. Sequencing was performed on blood, taken from a patient treated with checkpoint blockade. These receptors all stem from a human donor with melanoma.

V and J are TRBV7-8 and TRBJ1-1; D is unresolved. CDR3 size: 13 residues. Germline assignment: CDR1 SGHVS and CDR2 FQNEAQ. Trimming shortened V by 1 base and J by 1 base, and 4 bases separated the two germline ends. CDR3 coding DNA: TGTGCCAGCAGCTTAGAACCGAACACTGAAGCTTTCTTT. This codes for CASSLEPNTEAFF.

As for this clone: Other DNA variants within this sample encode the same CDR3. V and J are TRBV6-6 and TRBJ2-1; unclear D gene. The germline CDR1 and CDR2 sequences are MNHNY and SVGAGI (reference sequence). The CDR3 spans 12 residues. V shed 5 bases and J shed 2 bases, with 4 bases lying between them. The CDR3 is CASSRPYNEQFF. CDR3 DNA sequence: TGTGCCAGCAGTCGACCCTACAATGAGCAGTTCTTC.

J is TRBJ2-1 and V is TRBV6-1; D perhaps matches TRBD2 (6 bases). Trimming removed 4 bases from V and 3 bases from J, with 13 bases in between. This CDR3 has 15 amino acids. Germline CDR1 MNHNS, CDR2 SASEGT. The DNA for the CDR3 is TGTGCCAGCAGTGGACATAACGGGGGCTACAATGAGCAGTTCTTC. This translates into CASSGHNGGYNEQFF.

The J gene is TRBJ2-7, the V gene TRBV27, with 7 nucleotides matching TRBD1. CDR1 MNHEY and CDR2 SMNVEV come from the germline V gene (reference sequence). The trim removed 6 bases at V and 0 bases at J, leaving 8 bases unmatched. CDR3 length: 15 residues. CDR3: CASSLRQGSSYEQYF. The DNA of the CDR3 is TGTGCCAGCAGCCTCCGACAGGGTAGCTCCTACGAGCAGTACTTC.

This clone was recorded a few times. The chain recombines TRBV19 with TRBJ1-1; no firm D call. V dropped 6 bases and J dropped 0 bases, with 8 bases sitting between them. Germline values: CDR1 LNHDA, CDR2 SQIVND (reference sequence). CDR3 size: 13 residues. The CDR3 DNA reads TGTGCCAGTAGCCTCACGGTGAACACTGAAGCTTTCTTT. Residues: CASSLTVNTEAFF.

The V gene is TRBV7-2, the J gene TRBJ1-1; 9 bases fit TRBD1. V was clipped by 3 bases and J by 3 bases; unmatched bases: 2. Germline lookup yields CDR1 SGHTA and CDR2 FQGNSA. The CDR3 sequence is 14 residues long. As DNA, the CDR3 is TGTGCCAGCAGCTTCGGGACAGGGCACACTGAAGCTTTCTTT. It encodes CASSFGTGHTEAFF.

The genes are TRBV28 and TRBJ2-1; TRBD1 agrees at 10 bases. The germline V gene has CDR1 MDHEN and CDR2 SYDVKM. This CDR3 has 15 amino acids. V gave up 4 bases and J gave up 9 bases; unmatched junction bases: 9. CDR3 nucleotides: TGTGCCAGCAGTTCCCCCGGGACAGGGGTTGGTGAGCAGTTCTTC. This encodes CASSSPGTGVGEQFF.

V and J are TRBV19 and TRBJ2-6; unclear D gene. Trimming pared 1 base from V and 0 bases from J, leaving 4 bases between. Germline CDR1 LNHDA, CDR2 SQIVND (reference sequence). This CDR3 is 15 amino acids long. The CDR3 coding sequence is TGTGCCAGTAGTATAGCCCACTCTGGGGCCAACGTCCTGACTTTC. It is translated as CASSIAHSGANVLTF. Full variable domain (missing parts from reference TRBV19 and TRBJ2-6): DGGITQSPKYLFRKEGQNVTLSCEQNLNHDAMYWYRQDPGQGLRLIYYSQIVNDFQKGDIAEGYSVSREKKESFPLTVTSAQKNPTAFYLCASSIAHSGANVLTFGAGSRLTVL.

The rearrangement uses TRBV6-4 and TRBJ2-7, with 10 bases lining up with TRBD1. The junction had 5 bases not matched to a gene; V was cut back by 5 bases and J by 7 bases. The CDR3 runs to 13 residues. The V gene's germline CDR1 is MRHNA and CDR2 SNTAGT. CDR3 loop: CASSRDRGGEQYF. For the CDR3, the DNA is TGTGCCAGCAGTCGGGACAGGGGAGGGGAGCAGTACTTC.

V is TRBV9 and J is TRBJ2-5; 9 nucleotides match TRBD2. Germline V gives CDR1 SGDLS, CDR2 YYNGEE. The ends lost 0 bases at V and 2 bases at J; junction bases unmatched: 5. The CDR3 sequence is 16 residues long. The CDR3 loop reads CASSVAGAGGQETQYF. CDR3 bases: TGTGCCAGCAGCGTAGCAGGCGCGGGGGGGCAAGAGACCCAGTACTTC.

V usage is TRBV5-1 and J usage is TRBJ1-2, with D unclear. The CDR3 is 15 residues long. In germline, CDR1 is SGHRS, CDR2 YFSETQ. The V end was cut by 3 bases, the J end by 3 bases, with 15 bases between. The CDR3 spells CASSSYLVRDYGYTF. The DNA for the CDR3 is TGCGCCAGCAGCTCTTACTTAGTTCGGGACTATGGCTACACCTTC.

This clone was seen once. DNA for the CDR3: TGTGCCAGCAGTTATTACACCGGGGAGCTGTTTTTT. It codes for CASSYYTGELFF. The rearrangement joins TRBV9 to TRBJ2-2; no firm D call. Germline V gives CDR1 SGDLS, CDR2 YYNGEE. CDR3 length equals 12 residues. The V end was cut by 5 bases, the J end by 3 bases, with 5 bases between. Full variable domain (missing parts from reference TRBV9 and TRBJ2-2): DSGVTQTPKHLITATGQRVTLRCSPRSGDLSVYWYQQSLDQGLQFLIQYYNGEERAKGNILERFSAQQFPDLHSELNLSSLELGDSALYFCASSYYTGELFFGEGSRLTVL.

The J gene is TRBJ2-1, the V gene TRBV11-3; 8 bases map to TRBD2. Germline V gene sequence: CDR1 SGHNT, CDR2 YENEEA. V trimming: 0 bases; J trimming: 7 bases; junction bases outside the gene matches: 5. The CDR3 contains 15 residues. CDR3 loop: CASSLEGLVKNEQFF. CDR3 DNA: TGTGCCAGCAGCTTAGAGGGACTAGTGAAGAATGAGCAGTTCTTC. Variable domain in full (rest from reference TRBV11-3 and TRBJ2-1): EAGVVQSPRYKIIEKKQPVAFWCNPISGHNTLYWYLQNLGQGPELLIRYENEEAVDDSQLPKDRFSAERLKGVDSTLKIQPAELGDSAVYLCASSLEGLVKNEQFFGPGTRLTVL.

The chain couples TRBV6-1 to TRBJ2-2; TRBD2 agrees at 10 bases. The CDR3 has 15 residues. The germline gives CDR1 MNHNS, CDR2 SASEGT. Trimming took 2 bases from V and 6 from J; bases not matched to a gene: 3. Written as DNA, the CDR3 is TGTGCCAGCAGTGAATGGACTAGCGGATCCGGGGAGCTGTTTTTT. It codes for CASSEWTSGSGELFF.

The chain recombines TRBV19 with TRBJ1-5; D is unclear. Looked up from germline, CDR1 is LNHDA and CDR2 is SQIVND (reference sequence). The V end was cut by 8 bases, the J end by 0 bases, with 14 bases between. This CDR3 has 15 residues. CDR3 amino acids: CASASIQYSNQPQHF. CDR3 sequence (DNA): TGTGCCAGTGCCTCGATTCAGTATAGCAATCAGCCCCAGCATTTT.

This clone was seen only a few times. V and J are TRBV27 and TRBJ1-2; 7 nucleotides agree with TRBD1. The V gene end was trimmed by 8 bases and the J gene end by 8 bases; junction bases not matched to a gene: 8. Germline V gives CDR1 MNHEY, CDR2 SMNVEV (reference sequence). The CDR3 totals 12 residues. CDR3: CASYKGGVGYTF. CDR3 DNA: TGTGCCAGCTATAAAGGGGGCGTGGGCTACACCTTC.

The V and J genes are TRBV11-1 and TRBJ2-2; tentatively, D is TRBD2 (5 bases). Germline loops: CDR1 SGHAT, CDR2 FQDESV (reference sequence). This CDR3 is 14 amino acids long. Trimming removed 1 base from V and 8 bases from J, with 11 bases in between. The CDR3 nucleotides are TGTGCCAGCAGCTTAGTCCTAGCAACGGGGGAGCTGTTTTTT. It encodes CASSLVLATGELFF.

The count of this clone is one. The chain has TRBV28 and TRBJ2-3; no definite D call. This CDR3 region has 12 residues. Germline lookup yields CDR1 MDHEN and CDR2 SYDVKM. Trimming took off 8 bases at V and 1 base at J, with 7 bases between the two ends. The CDR3 protein is CASGWGTDTQYF. The CDR3 DNA sequence: TGTGCCAGCGGTTGGGGCACAGATACGCAGTATTTT.